A selection of T cell receptor beta chains follows, all from one sample in a study of T-cell reconstitution after alpha-beta-depleted transplantation in children. One entry per CDR3 protein results from TCRdb running MiXCR on the PCR reads. The table records 450,000 to 700,000 distinct CDR3 sequences, more than 20% of them present only once. Sequences were derived from PBMCs, sampled before TCRalphabeta/CD19-depleted stem cell transplant. These TCRs come from a boy under three years old with Wiskott-Aldrich syndrome, due to receive a stem cell transplant. CDR3s include the opening cysteine and the closing phenylalanine or tryptophan. The D gene is left open where the match is weak. Rows may omit the clone size; those that give it use once, few, many or a size class.

15 | TRBJ2-5 | TRBV20-1 | . | . | TGCAGTGCTAGAGGAGGGGTCGGGACCCAAGAGACCCAGTACTTC | CSARGGVGTQETQYF
13 | TRBJ2-7 | TRBV20-1 | . | . | TGCAGTGCTACTCGGACTACCCCCTACGAGCAGTACTTC | CSATRTTPYEQYF
13 | TRBJ2-7 | TRBV12-3/TRBV12-4 | few | . | TGTGCCAGCAGTTTCGGTCAGCTCGGCGAGCAGTACTTC | CASSFGQLGEQYF
15 | TRBJ2-3 | TRBV5-1 | . | . | TGCGCCAGCAGCTGGGGAGGTATTGACACAGATACGCAGTATTTT | CASSWGGIDTDTQYF
13 | TRBJ2-5 | TRBV29-1 | few | . | TGCAGCGTTGAATATGGGCTCGGGGAGACCCAGTACTTC | CSVEYGLGETQYF
13 | TRBJ2-5 | TRBV5-1 | . | . | TGCGCCACTTCGCCTCTCAACCAAGAGACCCAGTACTTC | CATSPLNQETQYF
17 | TRBJ2-7 | TRBV29-1 | few | TRBD2 | TGCAGCGTTGGTAAGCGGGTGACTAGCGGGAGCTCCTACGAGCAGTACTTC | CSVGKRVTSGSSYEQYF
16 | TRBJ2-5 | TRBV24-1 | few | . | TGTGCCACCAGTGGTGGCAGGTGGTCGAACCAAGAGACCCAGTACTTC | CATSGGRWSNQETQYF
12 | TRBJ2-5 | TRBV7-9 | . | . | TGTGCCAGCAGCCAGTACCAAGAGACCCAGTACTTC | CASSQYQETQYF
13 | TRBJ1-4 | TRBV4-2 | few | . | TGTGCCAGCAGCCAAGATGATAATGAGAAACTGTTTTTT | CASSQDDNEKLFF
14 | TRBJ2-3 | TRBV7-9 | few | . | TGTGCCAGCAGCTTCGACGTCACGTCGGATACGCAGTATTTT | CASSFDVTSDTQYF
14 | TRBJ2-1 | TRBV29-1 | few | TRBD2 | TGCAGCGTTGCGGGTGGGACTATATACAATGAGCAGTTCTTC | CSVAGGTIYNEQFF
18 | TRBJ2-2 | TRBV12-3/TRBV12-4 | . | TRBD2 | TGTACCAGCAGTTTAAGGACTAGCGGGAAGTCGAGCACCGGGGAGCTGTTTTTT | CTSSLRTSGKSSTGELFF
14 | TRBJ2-1 | TRBV9 | . | TRBD2 | TGTGCCAGCAGCGTTCTAGCGGGGTACAATGAGCAGTTCTTC | CASSVLAGYNEQFF
14 | TRBJ2-7 | TRBV5-1 | few | . | TGCGCCAGCAGCTTCCGGGACGATCGAGGGGAGCAGTACTTC | CASSFRDDRGEQYF
14 | TRBJ2-7 | TRBV10-3 | . | . | TGTGCCATCAGTGAGGGGACATCCCGATGGGAGCAGTACTTC | CAISEGTSRWEQYF
11 | TRBJ2-7 | TRBV27 | . | . | TGTGCCAGCAGGGACCCCTACGAGCAGTACTTC | CASRDPYEQYF
16 | TRBJ2-6 | TRBV12-3/TRBV12-4 | . | . | TGTGCCAGCAGTCCAGTGGGTCTACCTGGGGCCAACGTCCTGACTTTC | CASSPVGLPGANVLTF
14 | TRBJ2-7 | TRBV3-1 | . | TRBD1 | TGTGCCAGCAGCTCTCCGGGACAGGGATCCGAGCAGTACTTC | CASSSPGQGSEQYF
16 | TRBJ2-7 | TRBV6-5 | . | . | TGTGCCAGCAGTTACTCGAAGGGCAGGGTTAAGTACGAGCAGTACTTC | CASSYSKGRVKYEQYF
12 | TRBJ1-4 | TRBV20-1 | . | TRBD1 | TGCAGTGCTTACACAGGGGGGGAAAAACTGTTTTTT | CSAYTGGEKLFF
13 | TRBJ1-1 | TRBV5-1 | few | . | TGCGCCAGCAGCCCTCAGAAATTCGGTGAAGCTTTCTTT | CASSPQKFGEAFF
11 | TRBJ1-2 | TRBV5-6 | . | . | TGTGCCAGCAGCTTGGCAGCCGGCTACACCTTC | CASSLAAGYTF
13 | TRBJ2-2 | TRBV12-3/TRBV12-4 | few | . | TGTGCCAGCTTTAGGAGGGAGAGCGGGGAGCTGTTTTTT | CASFRRESGELFF
13 | TRBJ1-2 | TRBV5-1 | . | . | TGCGCCAGCAACGAGGGGCTCGGCTATGGCGACACCTTC | CASNEGLGYGDTF
16 | TRBJ2-3 | TRBV7-7 | . | . | TGTGCCAGCAGCCCCCTCCTTCCGGGCAGCACAGATACGCAGTATTTT | CASSPLLPGSTDTQYF
14 | TRBJ2-5 | TRBV9 | few | TRBD1 | TGTGCCAGCAGCAGGGGACAGCACCAAGAGACCCAGTACTTC | CASSRGQHQETQYF
16 | TRBJ2-1 | TRBV5-5 | few | TRBD1 | TGTGCCAGCAGCTTTGCCGGGACAGGGGCCTACAATGAGCAGTTCTTC | CASSFAGTGAYNEQFF
16 | TRBJ1-6 | TRBV6-5 | few | . | TGTGCCAGCAGTTATTTCCCCAGCTCCTATAATTCACCCCTCCACTTT | CASSYFPSSYNSPLHF
13 | TRBJ2-1 | TRBV15 | . | . | TGTGCCACCAGCACCCCACAGACGGGTCTCGCTCTCTTC | CATSTPQTGLALF
15 | TRBJ2-7 | TRBV27 | . | TRBD2 | TGTGCCAGCAGCTTGCTAGCGGGAGTTACTGGGGAGCAGTACTTC | CASSLLAGVTGEQYF
16 | TRBJ2-3 | TRBV15 | few | TRBD2 | TGTGCCACCAGCAGAGATCCGGCGGGAGTGTCCCATACGCAGTATTTT | CATSRDPAGVSHTQYF
15 | TRBJ1-2 | TRBV5-1 | many | . | TGCGCCAGCAGCTTGGGGGGACCGTCTAACTATGGCTACACCTTC | CASSLGGPSNYGYTF
18 | TRBJ2-7 | TRBV3-1 | few | TRBD2 | TGTGCCAGCAGCCATCCGACGGCTGGCCTAGCGGGGACCCACGAGCAGTACTTC | CASSHPTAGLAGTHEQYF
14 | TRBJ2-1 | TRBV11-2 | few | TRBD2 | TGTGCCAGCAGCTCCGGACTAGCGGGAGGGCGGTTGTTCTTC | CASSSGLAGGRLFF
16 | TRBJ2-1 | TRBV20-1 | . | TRBD1 | TGCAGTGCTAGAGATTTAAGACAGGGGTCCTACAATGAGCAGTTCTTC | CSARDLRQGSYNEQFF